This T cell receptor beta chain was identified in a study of read filtering for tumor transcriptome and immune sequencing. Findings of the study overall: Single-read clonotypes: 80% to 90% of IR-seq clonotypes (roughly 4% of reads), 74.6% of RNA-seq clonotypes (approximately 45% of reads). IR-seq and RNA-seq agreed better without single-read clonotypes.

This clonotype is labeled as medium-sized. Its antigen is unidentified. CDR1 and CDR2 from the germline V gene are KGHDR and SFDVKD. V lost 4 bases and J lost 6; bases outside the gene matches: 8. CDR3 length equals 16 residues. This library used 300 to 450 ng RNA and molecular barcoded adaptors spanning alpha/delta and beta/gamma chains. TCRdb re-derived calls from the reads in MiXCR, one entry per CDR3 protein. The top ten clones hold 15% to 20% of a sample with tens of thousands of distinct CDR3 sequences, roughly 20% of them seen once. The chain carries TRBV24-1 and TRBJ2-1; 10 bases are shared with TRBD2. The receptor's source is a donor older than 35 with multiple myeloma. Sequencing was done on a sample of a population of CD138-negative cells sorted from bone marrow. DNA for the CDR3: TGTGCCACCAGTGACCAGCTAGCGGGAGAGGGCAATGAGCAGTTCTTC. Encoded protein: CATSDQLAGEGNEQFF.